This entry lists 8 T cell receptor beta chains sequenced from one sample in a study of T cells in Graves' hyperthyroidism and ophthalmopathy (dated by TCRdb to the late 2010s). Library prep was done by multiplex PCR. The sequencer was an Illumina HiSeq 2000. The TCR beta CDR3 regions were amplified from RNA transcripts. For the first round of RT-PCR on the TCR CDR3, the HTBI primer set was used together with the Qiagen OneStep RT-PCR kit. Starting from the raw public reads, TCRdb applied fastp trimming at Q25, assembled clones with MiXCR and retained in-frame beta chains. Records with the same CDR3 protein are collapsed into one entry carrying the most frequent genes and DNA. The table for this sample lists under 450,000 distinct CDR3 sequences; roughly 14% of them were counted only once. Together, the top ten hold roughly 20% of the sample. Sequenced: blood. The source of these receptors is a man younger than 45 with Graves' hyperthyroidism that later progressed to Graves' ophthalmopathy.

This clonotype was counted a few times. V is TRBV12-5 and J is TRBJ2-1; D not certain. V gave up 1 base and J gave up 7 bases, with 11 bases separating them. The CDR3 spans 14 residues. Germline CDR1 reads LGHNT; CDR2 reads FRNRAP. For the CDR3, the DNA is TGTGCTAGTGGTTTGGGGCGCCGTGGAAATGAGCAGTTCTTC. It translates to CASGLGRRGNEQFF.

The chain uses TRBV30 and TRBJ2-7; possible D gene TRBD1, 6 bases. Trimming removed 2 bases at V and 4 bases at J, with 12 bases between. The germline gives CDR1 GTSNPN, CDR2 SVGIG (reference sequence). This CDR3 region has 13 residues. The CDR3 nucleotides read TGTGCCTGGAGTTGGTACAGGGATTACGAGCAGTACTTC. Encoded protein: CAWSWYRDYEQYF.

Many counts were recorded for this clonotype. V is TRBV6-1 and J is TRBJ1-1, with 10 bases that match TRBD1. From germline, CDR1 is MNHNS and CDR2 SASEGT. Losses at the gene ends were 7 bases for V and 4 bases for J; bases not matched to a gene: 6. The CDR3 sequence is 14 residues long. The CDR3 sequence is CASTRTGGLTEAFF. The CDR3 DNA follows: TGTGCCAGCACCAGGACAGGGGGACTCACTGAAGCTTTCTTT.

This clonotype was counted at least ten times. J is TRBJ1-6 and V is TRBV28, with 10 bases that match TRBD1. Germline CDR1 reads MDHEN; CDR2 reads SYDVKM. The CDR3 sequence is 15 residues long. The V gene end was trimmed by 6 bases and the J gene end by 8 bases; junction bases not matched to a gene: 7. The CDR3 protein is CASSDPGQGYSPLHF. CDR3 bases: TGTGCCAGCAGCGATCCGGGACAGGGGTATTCACCCCTCCACTTT.

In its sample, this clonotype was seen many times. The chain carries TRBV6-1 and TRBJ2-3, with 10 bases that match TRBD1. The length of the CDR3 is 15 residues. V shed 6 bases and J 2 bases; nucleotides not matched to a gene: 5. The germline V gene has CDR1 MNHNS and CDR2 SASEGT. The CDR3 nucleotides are TGTGCCAGCAGGCCAGACAGGGGGCACACAGATACGCAGTATTTT. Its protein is CASRPDRGHTDTQYF.

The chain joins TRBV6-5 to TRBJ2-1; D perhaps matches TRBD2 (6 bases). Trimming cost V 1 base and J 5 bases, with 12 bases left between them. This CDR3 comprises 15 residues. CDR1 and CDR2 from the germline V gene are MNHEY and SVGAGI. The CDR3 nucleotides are TGTGCCAGCAGTTACTGGGGGGAAGGTGACAATGAGCAGTTCTTC. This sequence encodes CASSYWGEGDNEQFF.

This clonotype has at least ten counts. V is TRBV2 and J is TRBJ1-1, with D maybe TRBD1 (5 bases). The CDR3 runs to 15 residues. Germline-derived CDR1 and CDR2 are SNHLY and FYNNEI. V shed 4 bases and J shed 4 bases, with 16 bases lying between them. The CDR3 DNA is TGTGCCAGCAGTGCACGGACACCCCGGGGCACTGAAGCTTTCTTT. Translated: CASSARTPRGTEAFF.

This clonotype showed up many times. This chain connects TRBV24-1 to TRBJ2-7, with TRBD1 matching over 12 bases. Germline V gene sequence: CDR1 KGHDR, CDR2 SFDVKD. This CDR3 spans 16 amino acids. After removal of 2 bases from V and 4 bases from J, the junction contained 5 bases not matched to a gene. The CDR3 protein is CATSDSGTGGSYEQYF. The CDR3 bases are TGTGCCACCAGTGATTCCGGGACAGGGGGCTCTTACGAGCAGTACTTC.